Listed here is a single TCR beta chain. Its antigen is not known. The V gene's germline CDR1 is SGDLS and CDR2 YYNGEE. The germline V and J ends were trimmed by 4 bases and 5 bases, with 11 bases remaining between them. CDR3 length: 13 residues. Assay used: immunoSEQ multiplex PCR; TCRdb lists only in-frame clones, some missing. The sample yields over 100,000 clones, 90% to 95% seen once. This entry is derived from a study of T cell repertoires and HLA-DP antigens. Study summary: Sorted CD137+CD4+ samples averaged approximately 200 ng DNA; pre-culture CD4+ samples, roughly 1,300 ng. Overall study findings and caveats: Average cumulative frequency of previously undetected clones was about 40% against one allele and around 50% against the other.

The sample consisted of CD4+ T cells from PBMCs. This chain links TRBV9 with TRBJ2-3; no firm D call. This TCR came from a young woman in good health and CMV-seronegative. The CDR3 sequence: CASSSYLVDTQYF. CDR3 DNA: TGTGCCAGCAGCAGCTACTTGGTAGATACGCAGTATTTT. Supplemented by reference TRBV9 and TRBJ2-3, the full variable domain reads DSGVTQTPKHLITATGQRVTLRCSPRSGDLSVYWYQQSLDQGLQFLIQYYNGEERAKGNILERFSAQQFPDLHSELNLSSLELGDSALYFCASSSYLVDTQYFGPGTRLTVL.